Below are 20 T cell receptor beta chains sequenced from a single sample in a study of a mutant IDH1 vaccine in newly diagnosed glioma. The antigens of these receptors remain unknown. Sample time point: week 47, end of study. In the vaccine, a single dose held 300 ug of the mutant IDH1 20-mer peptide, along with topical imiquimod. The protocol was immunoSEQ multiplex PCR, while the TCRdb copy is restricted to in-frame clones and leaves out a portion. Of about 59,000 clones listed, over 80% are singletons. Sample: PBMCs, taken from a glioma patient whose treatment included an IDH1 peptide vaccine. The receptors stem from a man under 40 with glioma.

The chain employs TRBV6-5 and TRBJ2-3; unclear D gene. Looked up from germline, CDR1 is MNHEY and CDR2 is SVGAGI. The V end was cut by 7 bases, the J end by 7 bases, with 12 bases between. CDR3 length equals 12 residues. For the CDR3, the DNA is TGTGCCAGCACCGACCGGAGCTATACGCAGTATTTT. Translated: CASTDRSYTQYF.

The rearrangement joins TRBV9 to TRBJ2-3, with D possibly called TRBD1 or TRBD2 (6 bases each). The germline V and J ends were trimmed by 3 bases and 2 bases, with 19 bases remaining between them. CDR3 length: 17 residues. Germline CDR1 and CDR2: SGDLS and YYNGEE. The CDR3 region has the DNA TGTGCCAGCAGCGGGACCGCCGGGACGGGGGCCACAGATACGCAGTATTTT. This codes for CASSGTAGTGATDTQYF.

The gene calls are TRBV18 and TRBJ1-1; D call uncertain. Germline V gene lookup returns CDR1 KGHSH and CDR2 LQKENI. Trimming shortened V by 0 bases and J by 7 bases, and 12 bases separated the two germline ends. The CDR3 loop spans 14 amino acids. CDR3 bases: TGTGCCAGCTCACCACCGCTAATACGGGGTGAAGCTTTCTTT. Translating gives CASSPPLIRGEAFF. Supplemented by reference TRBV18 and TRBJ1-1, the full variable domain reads NAGVMQNPRHLVRRRGQEARLRCSPMKGHSHVYWYRQLPEEGLKFMVYLQKENIIDESGMPKERFSAEFPKEGPSILRIQQVVRGDSAAYFCASSPPLIRGEAFFGQGTRLTVV.

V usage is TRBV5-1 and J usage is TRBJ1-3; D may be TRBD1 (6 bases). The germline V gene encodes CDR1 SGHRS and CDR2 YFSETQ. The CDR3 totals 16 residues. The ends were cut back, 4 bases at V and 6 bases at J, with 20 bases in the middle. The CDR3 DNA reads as TGCGCCAGCAGCACCCTGGCGGGGGGCACCTCAAACACCATATATTTT. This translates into CASSTLAGGTSNTIYF.

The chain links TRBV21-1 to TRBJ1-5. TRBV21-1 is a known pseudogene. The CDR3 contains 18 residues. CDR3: CASNLLRFERVGCQPQHF. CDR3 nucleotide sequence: TGTGCCAGCAACCTACTGCGTTTTGAGAGGGTCGGATGTCAGCCCCAGCATTTT.

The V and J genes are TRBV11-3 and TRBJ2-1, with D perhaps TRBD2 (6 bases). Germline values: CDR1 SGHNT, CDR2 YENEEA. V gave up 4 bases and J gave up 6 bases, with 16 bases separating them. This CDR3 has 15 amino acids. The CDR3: CASSSGGDVGNEQFF. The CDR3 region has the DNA TGTGCCAGCAGCTCCGGGGGAGACGTAGGCAATGAGCAGTTCTTC.

The CDR3 loop reads CASSLGDRLNTIYF. The CDR3 DNA reads as TGCGCCAGCAGCTTGGGAGACAGGTTAAACACCATATATTTT. The chain uses TRBV5-1 and TRBJ1-3, with a possible D match to TRBD1 (6 bases). This CDR3 contains 14 residues. Germline V gene data show CDR1 as SGHRS and CDR2 as YFSETQ. Trimming removed 0 bases from V and 6 bases from J, with 10 bases in between. Full variable domain (rest looked up from reference TRBV5-1 and TRBJ1-3): KAGVTQTPRYLIKTRGQQVTLSCSPISGHRSVSWYQQTPGQGLQFLFEYFSETQRNKGNFPGRFSGRQFSNSRSEMNVSTLELGDSALYLCASSLGDRLNTIYFGEGSWLTVV.

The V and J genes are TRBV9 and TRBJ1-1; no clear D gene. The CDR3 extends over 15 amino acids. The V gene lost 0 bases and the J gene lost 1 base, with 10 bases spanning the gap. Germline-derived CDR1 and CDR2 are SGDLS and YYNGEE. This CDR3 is CASSVAWATNTEAFF. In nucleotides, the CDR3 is TGTGCCAGCAGCGTAGCGTGGGCGACGAACACTGAAGCTTTCTTT.

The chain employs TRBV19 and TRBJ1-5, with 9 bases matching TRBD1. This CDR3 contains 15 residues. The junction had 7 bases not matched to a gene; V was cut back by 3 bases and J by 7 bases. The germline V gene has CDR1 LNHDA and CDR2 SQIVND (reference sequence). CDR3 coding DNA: TGTGCCAGTAGTATTAACCGACAGGGGGGGCAGCCCCAGCATTTT. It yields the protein CASSINRQGGQPQHF.

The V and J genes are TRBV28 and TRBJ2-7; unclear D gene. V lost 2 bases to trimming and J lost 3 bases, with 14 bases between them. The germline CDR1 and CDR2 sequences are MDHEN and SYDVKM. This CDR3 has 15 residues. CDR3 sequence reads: CASSLASRERYEQYF. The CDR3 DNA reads TGTGCCAGCAGTTTAGCTAGTCGCGAGCGCTACGAGCAGTACTTC.

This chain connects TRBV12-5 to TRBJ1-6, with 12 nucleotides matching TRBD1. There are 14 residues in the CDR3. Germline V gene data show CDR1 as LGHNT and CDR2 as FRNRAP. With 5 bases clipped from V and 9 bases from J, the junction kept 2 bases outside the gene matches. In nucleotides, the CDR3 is TGTGCTAGTGGTGTGGGACAGGGGGCTTCACCCCTCCACTTT. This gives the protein CASGVGQGASPLHF.

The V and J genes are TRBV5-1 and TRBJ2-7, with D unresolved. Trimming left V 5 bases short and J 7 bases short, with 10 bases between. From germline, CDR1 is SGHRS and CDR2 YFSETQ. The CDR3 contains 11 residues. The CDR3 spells CASREVGEQYF. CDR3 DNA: TGCGCCAGCAGAGAAGTAGGGGAGCAGTACTTC.

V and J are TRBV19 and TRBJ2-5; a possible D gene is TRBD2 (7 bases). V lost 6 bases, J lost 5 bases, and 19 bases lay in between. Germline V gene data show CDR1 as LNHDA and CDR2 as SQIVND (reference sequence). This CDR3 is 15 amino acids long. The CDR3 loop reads CASSPERGGMETQYF. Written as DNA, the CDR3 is TGTGCCAGTAGCCCCGAGAGGGGGGGAATGGAGACCCAGTACTTC.

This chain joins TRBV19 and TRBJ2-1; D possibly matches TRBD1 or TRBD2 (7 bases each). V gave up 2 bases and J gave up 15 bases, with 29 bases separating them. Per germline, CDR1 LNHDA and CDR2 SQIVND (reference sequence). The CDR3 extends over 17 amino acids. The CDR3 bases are TGTGCCAGTAGTATATCAGCCGGGGGGACAGCCCCTGGGAACTTGTTCTTC. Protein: CASSISAGGTAPGNLFF.

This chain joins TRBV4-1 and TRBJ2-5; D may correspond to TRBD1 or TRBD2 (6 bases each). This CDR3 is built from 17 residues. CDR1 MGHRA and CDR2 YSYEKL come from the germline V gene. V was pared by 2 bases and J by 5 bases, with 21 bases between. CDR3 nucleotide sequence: TGCGCCAGCAGCCAAACGAGGGGGGTTTTTCCCTGGGAGACCCAGTACTTC. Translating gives CASSQTRGVFPWETQYF.

DNA of the CDR3: TGTGCCACCAGCAGATTCTCGTACGGCACAGATACGCAGTATTTT. Protein sequence: CATSRFSYGTDTQYF. The V gene is TRBV15, the J gene TRBJ2-3, with D unresolved. There are 15 residues in the CDR3. V was clipped by 2 bases and J by 1 base, with 10 bases between them. In germline, CDR1 is LNHNV, CDR2 YYDKDF (reference sequence).

CDR3 amino acids: CASSVRPPGLAGGTNTGELFF. The CDR3 bases are TGTGCCAGCAGCGTAAGGCCCCCGGGACTAGCGGGGGGTACGAACACCGGGGAGCTGTTTTTT. The rearrangement uses TRBV9 and TRBJ2-2; 15 nucleotides align to TRBD2. V lost 1 base, J lost 0 bases, and 10 bases stayed unmatched. Germline V gives CDR1 SGDLS, CDR2 YYNGEE. The CDR3 covers 21 residues.

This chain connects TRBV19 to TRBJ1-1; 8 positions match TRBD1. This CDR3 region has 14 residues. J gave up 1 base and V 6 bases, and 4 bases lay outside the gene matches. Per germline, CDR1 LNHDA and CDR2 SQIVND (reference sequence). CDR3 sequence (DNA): TGTGCCAGTAGAGATGGACAGGGGAACACTGAAGCTTTCTTT. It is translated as CASRDGQGNTEAFF.

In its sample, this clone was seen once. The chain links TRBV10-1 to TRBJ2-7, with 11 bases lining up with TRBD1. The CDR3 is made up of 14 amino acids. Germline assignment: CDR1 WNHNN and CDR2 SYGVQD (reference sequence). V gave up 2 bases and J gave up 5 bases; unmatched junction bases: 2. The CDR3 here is CASSEGTGGHEQYF. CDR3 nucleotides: TGCGCCAGCAGTGAGGGGACAGGGGGACACGAGCAGTACTTC.

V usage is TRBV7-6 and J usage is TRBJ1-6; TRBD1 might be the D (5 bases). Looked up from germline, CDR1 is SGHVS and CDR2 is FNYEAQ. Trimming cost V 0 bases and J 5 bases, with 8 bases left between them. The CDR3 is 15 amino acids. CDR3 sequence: CASSLAGVNNSPLHF. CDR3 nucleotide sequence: TGTGCCAGCAGCTTAGCAGGGGTGAATAATTCACCCCTCCACTTT.